This T cell receptor beta chain came from a study of blood T cell repertoires in COVID-19. Study in general: Acute-phase and convalescent COVID-19 samples originated in the United States, Italy and Spain. Sources were T cells, B-cell-depleted T cells, or PBMCs; the material itself was cDNA or gDNA.

The germline V and J ends were trimmed by 0 bases and 6 bases, with 9 bases remaining between them. This CDR3 is 14 amino acids long. CDR1 and CDR2 from the germline V gene are WNHNN and SYGVQD (reference sequence). Original processing methods: Scientists estimated how many nucleated cells there were by amplifying reference gene primers. The protocol was immunoSEQ multiplex PCR, while the TCRdb copy is restricted to in-frame clones and leaves out a portion. D and trimming were read from the DNA, whereas the V and J calls and clone size are those reported in that table. The table lists over 90,000 clones, approximately 78% of them singletons, with roughly 10% in the top ten.

The chain uses TRBV10-1 and TRBJ1-5; D is unclear. The sample taken for sequencing was peripheral blood. This clonotype was sampled from a man in his 60s with active or convalescent COVID-19. CDR3 bases: TGCGCCAGCAGTGAGTCGTCAACCGGTCAGCCCCAGCATTTT. Translated: CASSESSTGQPQHF.